Only a few counts were recorded for the clone carrying this T cell receptor beta chain. Antigen: not known. The germline V gene encodes CDR1 SGHKS and CDR2 YYEKEE (reference sequence). This CDR3 region has 14 residues. Trimming took 3 bases from V and 8 from J; bases not matched to a gene: 10. This specimen belongs to a study of blood T cells in healthy people across ages. Broader study findings: There was no known CMV status for donors, so expanded clonotype changes were possibly confounded. Across the age range, TCR beta diversity per million T cells fell in a roughly linear way.

Through a sample-barcoded 5' primer and a J-beta primer mix, a second PCR was run for about 6 to 12 cycles. TCRdb redid the calling of the 5' RACE reads with MiXCR, one entry per CDR3 protein. The sample contains about 1.6 million distinct CDR3 sequences, about 35% of which appear only once. The donors, all healthy, were Caucasians living in Russia, aged about 6 to 90. Extractions gave at least 6 micrograms of total RNA per sample. Specimen: blood. This chain uses TRBV5-5 with TRBJ2-7, with 8 positions matching TRBD1. The receptor's source is a young woman in good health. The CDR3: CASSSGQVGQKQYF. The CDR3 DNA is TGTGCCAGCAGCTCGGGACAGGTTGGGCAGAAGCAGTACTTC. Full variable domain (outside the CDR3, taken from reference TRBV5-5 and TRBJ2-7): DAGVTQSPTHLIKTRGQQVTLRCSPISGHKSVSWYQQVLGQGPQFIFQYYEKEERGRGNFPDRFSARQFPNYSSELNVNALLLGDSALYLCASSSGQVGQKQYFGPGTRLTVT.